Listed below are T cell receptor beta chains from one sample, sequenced in a study of blood T cell repertoires in COVID-19. Sequencing used immunoSEQ multiplex PCR; TCRdb keeps in-frame clones, though not all of them. The sample lists under 250,000 clones; around four fifths were seen once. The material sequenced was peripheral blood. The receptors here all came from a woman in her 70s with active or convalescent COVID-19. Each CDR3 is given with its conserved first and last residue. The order of the fields is D gene, clone size, V gene, J gene, CDR3 protein, CDR3 DNA. A D gene is named only where the DNA matches it firmly. Clone size is given for some rows only: seen once, a few or many times, or a class if the clone is expanded.

D: -; size: -; V: TRBV6-5; J: TRBJ1-2; CDR3: CASSHDGYTF; DNA: TGTGCCAGCAGTCATGATGGCTACACCTTC
D: -; size: -; V: TRBV27; J: TRBJ2-7; CDR3: CASSTYRNNYEQYF; DNA: TGTGCCAGCAGTACGTACAGGAACAACTACGAGCAGTACTTC
D: -; size: few; V: TRBV11-1; J: TRBJ1-2; CDR3: CASSLGEIGYGYTF; DNA: TGTGCCAGCAGCTTAGGCGAGATTGGCTATGGCTACACCTTC
D: TRBD1; size: -; V: TRBV2; J: TRBJ2-2; CDR3: CASKGTVNTGELFF; DNA: TGTGCCAGCAAAGGGACAGTCAACACCGGGGAGCTGTTTTTT
D: TRBD2; size: -; V: TRBV7-8; J: TRBJ2-7; CDR3: CASSLARGGQPYYEQYF; DNA: TGTGCCAGCAGCTTAGCGCGCGGGGGGCAACCTTATTACGAGCAGTACTTC
D: TRBD1; size: -; V: TRBV19; J: TRBJ2-1; CDR3: CASSFYRGIPEQFF; DNA: TGTGCCAGTAGCTTTTACAGGGGTATCCCCGAGCAGTTCTTC
D: -; size: -; V: TRBV7-3; J: TRBJ2-3; CDR3: CASSSTRDTQYF; DNA: TGTGCCAGCAGCTCAACTAGAGATACGCAGTATTTT
D: -; size: -; V: TRBV10-3; J: TRBJ2-2; CDR3: CAIKGGGYTGELFF; DNA: TGTGCCATCAAAGGCGGAGGATACACCGGGGAGCTGTTTTTT
D: -; size: -; V: TRBV19; J: TRBJ2-7; CDR3: CASSIDRRGFSYEQYF; DNA: TGTGCCAGTAGTATAGACCGGAGGGGCTTCTCCTACGAGCAGTACTTC
D: TRBD2; size: once; V: TRBV18; J: TRBJ2-2; CDR3: CASSPRSGRATGELFF; DNA: TGTGCCAGCTCACCCCGTAGCGGGAGGGCCACCGGGGAGCTGTTTTTT
D: -; size: -; V: TRBV11-1; J: TRBJ2-2; CDR3: CASPPGENTGELFF; DNA: TGTGCCAGCCCCCCGGGGGAGAACACCGGGGAGCTGTTTTTT
D: -; size: -; V: TRBV5-6; J: TRBJ1-5; CDR3: CASSFTGDGYQPQHF; DNA: TGTGCCAGCAGCTTTACGGGGGACGGTTATCAGCCCCAGCATTTT
D: TRBD1; size: -; V: TRBV15; J: TRBJ2-1; CDR3: CATSWTGTREQFF; DNA: TGTGCCACCAGTTGGACAGGGACTCGTGAGCAGTTCTTC
D: -; size: many; V: TRBV19; J: TRBJ2-7; CDR3: CASSASIWAEQYF; DNA: TGTGCCAGTAGTGCCTCTATCTGGGCCGAGCAGTACTTC
D: -; size: once; V: TRBV6-5; J: TRBJ2-3; CDR3: CASSYGGAWGADTQYF; DNA: TGTGCCAGCAGTTACGGGGGAGCGTGGGGGGCAGATACGCAGTATTTT
D: -; size: -; V: TRBV10-3; J: TRBJ2-7; CDR3: CAISEQADYEQYF; DNA: TGTGCCATCAGTGAACAGGCCGACTACGAGCAGTACTTC
D: -; size: -; V: TRBV29-1; J: TRBJ2-1; CDR3: CSVELDSYNEQFF; DNA: TGCAGCGTTGAACTAGATTCCTACAATGAGCAGTTCTTC
D: TRBD2; size: -; V: TRBV18; J: TRBJ2-3; CDR3: CASSPTREADTQYF; DNA: TGTGCCAGCTCACCCACTCGGGAGGCAGATACGCAGTATTTT
D: -; size: -; V: TRBV10-3; J: TRBJ1-5; CDR3: CATGHTWDQPQHF; DNA: TGTGCCACCGGACATACCTGGGATCAGCCCCAGCATTTT
D: -; size: -; V: TRBV6-5; J: TRBJ1-2; CDR3: CASSYSGEGYTF; DNA: TGTGCCAGCAGTTACTCCGGGGAAGGCTACACCTTC
D: -; size: -; V: TRBV7-3; J: TRBJ2-3; CDR3: CASSEGPKDTQYF; DNA: TGTGCCAGCAGCGAGGGCCCGAAGGATACGCAGTATTTT
D: -; size: -; V: TRBV28; J: TRBJ1-1; CDR3: CASNKGGVVNTEAFF; DNA: TGTGCCAGCAACAAAGGGGGAGTGGTGAACACTGAAGCTTTCTTT